The 24 T cell receptor beta chains below all came from one sample that was sequenced in a study of blood T cell repertoires in COVID-19. Method: immunoSEQ multiplex PCR; TCRdb's copy keeps in-frame clones and lacks some. Of about 140,000 clones in the sample, 85% to 90% were seen once. Sequencing input: PBMCs or T cells enriched from blood (not recorded which). The receptors derive from a man aged 55 to 70 who had recovered from COVID-19.

V gene TRBV11-2 combines with J gene TRBJ2-1, with D possibly matching TRBD1 (6 bases). Germline CDR1 reads SGHAT; CDR2 reads FQNNGV. The germline V and J ends were trimmed by 7 bases and 8 bases, with 24 bases remaining between them. The CDR3 contains 16 residues. CDR3 sequence: CASTRLPGARSDEQFF. CDR3 sequence (DNA): TGTGCCAGCACCCGACTTCCAGGGGCCCGATCCGATGAGCAGTTCTTC.

V and J are TRBV5-4 and TRBJ1-6; D not resolved. V gave up 1 base and J gave up 8 bases, with 10 bases separating them. The CDR3 runs 14 residues. Per the germline V gene, CDR1 is SGHNT and CDR2 is YYREEE (reference sequence). CDR3 nucleotides: TGTGCCAGCAGCTTGCTAGGCATGGATTCACCCCTCCACTTT. This translates into CASSLLGMDSPLHF.

The rearrangement links TRBV5-1 to TRBJ2-7; 7 bases align to TRBD2. The CDR3 runs to 14 residues. The germline gives CDR1 SGHRS, CDR2 YFSETQ. V trimming: 7 bases; J trimming: 5 bases; junction bases outside the gene matches: 12. The CDR3 reads CASGGEGRQHEQYF. Here the CDR3 DNA reads TGCGCCAGCGGGGGGGAAGGGAGGCAGCACGAGCAGTACTTC.

This clone came up a few times. The chain couples TRBV3-1 (or the pseudogene TRBV3-2) to TRBJ1-1; a possible D gene is TRBD1 (6 bases). This CDR3 is 15 amino acids long. Germline lookup yields CDR1 LGHDT and CDR2 YNNKEL (reference sequence). V was cut by 1 base and J by 9 bases, with 18 bases left in between. Written as DNA, the CDR3 is TGTGCCAGCAGCCAAGGCCGACAGGCGTCAAGGAAAGCTTTCTTT. It is translated as CASSQGRQASRKAFF.

The chain employs TRBV6-5 and TRBJ2-2, with 9 bases that match TRBD1. The ends lost 7 bases at V and 2 bases at J; junction bases unmatched: 5. Germline V gives CDR1 MNHEY, CDR2 SVGAGI. CDR3 length: 15 residues. This CDR3 reads CASTPGQGNTGELFF. DNA for the CDR3: TGTGCCAGCACCCCGGGACAGGGTAACACCGGGGAGCTGTTTTTT.

This clone showed up just once. V gene TRBV7-8 combines with J gene TRBJ2-3; 7 bases agree with TRBD1. V lost 4 bases, J lost 1 base, and 8 bases stayed unmatched. Germline V lookup: CDR1 SGHVS, CDR2 FQNEAQ. CDR3 length: 16 residues. CDR3 amino acids: CASSSGQPLGTDTQYF. In DNA form, the CDR3 reads TGTGCCAGCAGCTCGGGACAGCCGTTGGGCACAGATACGCAGTATTTT.

This clone was detected once. The V and J genes are TRBV2 and TRBJ2-1; tentative D call: TRBD2 (5 bases). Germline assignment: CDR1 SNHLY and CDR2 FYNNEI. The CDR3 is 13 residues long. The ends were cut back, 8 bases at V and 2 bases at J, with 10 bases in the middle. The CDR3 DNA sequence: TGTGCCAGCGGGAGCTCGACCTACAATGAGCAGTTCTTC. Its translation is CASGSSTYNEQFF.

This chain joins TRBV19 and TRBJ2-7, with TRBD1 matching 7 bases. From germline, CDR1 is LNHDA and CDR2 SQIVND (reference sequence). The CDR3 loop spans 14 amino acids. Trimming cost V 4 bases and J 3 bases; bases outside gene matches: 6. The CDR3 loop is CASSTHRDSYEQYF. The CDR3 bases are TGTGCCAGTAGTACACACAGGGACAGCTACGAGCAGTACTTC.

The chain joins TRBV2 to TRBJ1-2; TRBD1 might be the D (6 bases). The CDR3 consists of 15 residues. CDR1 is SNHLY, CDR2 FYNNEI, per germline. The V and J ends lost 0 bases and 6 bases respectively, with 14 bases between them. The CDR3 sequence is CASSEAGTNLHGYTF. CDR3 in DNA: TGTGCCAGCAGTGAAGCGGGGACAAACTTACATGGCTACACCTTC.

The V gene is TRBV25-1, the J gene TRBJ1-1; TRBD1 might be the D (5 bases). The V end lost 4 bases, the J end lost 0 bases, and 9 bases lay between the germline ends. The V gene's germline CDR1 is MGHDK and CDR2 SYGVNS. The CDR3 runs to 14 residues. The CDR3 protein is CASSAGLLNTEAFF. CDR3 DNA sequence: TGTGCCAGCAGTGCGGGACTCCTGAACACTGAAGCTTTCTTT.

The J gene is TRBJ2-2, the V gene TRBV27; 7 nucleotides line up with TRBD1. CDR3 length equals 16 residues. Germline V gene lookup returns CDR1 MNHEY and CDR2 SMNVEV (reference sequence). Trimming took 8 bases from V and 0 from J; bases not matched to a gene: 9. The CDR3 reads CASRPLGTANTGELFF. Here the CDR3 DNA reads TGTGCCAGCCGTCCGTTGGGGACAGCGAACACCGGGGAGCTGTTTTTT.

This chain joins TRBV9 and TRBJ1-1, with a tentative D call TRBD1 (5 bases). V lost 4 bases to trimming and J lost 4 bases, with 14 bases between them. Germline assignment: CDR1 SGDLS and CDR2 YYNGEE. The CDR3 sequence is 14 residues long. The CDR3 sequence is CASSKGSGGTEAFF. The CDR3 DNA is TGTGCCAGCAGCAAGGGGTCCGGGGGCACTGAAGCTTTCTTT. The variable domain in full, completed from reference TRBV9 and TRBJ1-1, reads DSGVTQTPKHLITATGQRVTLRCSPRSGDLSVYWYQQSLDQGLQFLIQYYNGEERAKGNILERFSAQQFPDLHSELNLSSLELGDSALYFCASSKGSGGTEAFFGQGTRLTVV.

This rearrangement joins TRBV18 to TRBJ2-3; no clear D gene. Trimming cost V 1 base and J 9 bases, with 11 bases left between them. The CDR3 consists of 13 residues. The germline V gene encodes CDR1 KGHSH and CDR2 LQKENI. CDR3 amino acids: CASSPRFAGTQYF. CDR3 sequence (DNA): TGTGCCAGCTCACCACGGTTTGCCGGGACGCAGTATTTT.

The rearrangement uses TRBV21-1 and TRBJ2-1; the table's TRBD1 call for D was not verified on the DNA. TRBV21-1 is labeled a pseudogene. The CDR3 is made up of 17 amino acids. The CDR3 sequence: CASSSSLQGLFYNEQFF. For the CDR3, the DNA is TGTGCCAGCAGCAGCTCTCTTCAGGGGCTGTTCTACAATGAGCAGTTCTTC.

This clone was observed a single time. The chain joins TRBV2 to TRBJ1-5; a possible D gene is TRBD1 (6 bases). The CDR3 runs 17 residues. Germline CDR1 reads SNHLY; CDR2 reads FYNNEI. V was pared by 4 bases and J by 0 bases, with 16 bases between. The chain's CDR3 is CASSARGDRFSNQPQHF. The CDR3 nucleotides read TGTGCCAGCAGTGCAAGAGGAGACAGGTTTAGCAATCAGCCCCAGCATTTT.

The chain links TRBV5-1 to TRBJ2-7, with 7 bases identical to TRBD1. The CDR3 loop spans 12 amino acids. V was clipped by 7 bases and J by 6 bases; unmatched bases: 7. Germline CDR1 SGHRS, CDR2 YFSETQ. In DNA form, the CDR3 reads TGCGCCAGCGGATTTACAGGGGTCGAGCAGTACTTC. It specifies CASGFTGVEQYF.

As for this clone: At one end, the junction sequence differs from germline, possibly due to a read error. The CDR3 sequence is CATGTTGETQYF. The CDR3 DNA sequence: TGCGCCACTGGGACAACGGGAGAGACCCAGTACTTC. This sequence joins TRBV25-1 and TRBJ2-5; D is perhaps TRBD1 (6 bases). Germline V lookup: CDR1 MGHDK, CDR2 SYGVNS. The CDR3 spans 12 residues.

The chain uses TRBV14 and TRBJ1-4; no reliable D call. This CDR3 contains 13 residues. Looked up from germline, CDR1 is SGHDN and CDR2 is FVKESK. V was trimmed by 2 bases and J by 6 bases, leaving 7 bases between them. The CDR3 DNA reads as TGTGCCAGCAGCCAATGGTCAGATGAAAAACTGTTTTTT. Its translation: CASSQWSDEKLFF.

The V and J genes are TRBV11-2 and TRBJ1-3; 9 positions agree with TRBD1. The CDR3 has 16 residues. Germline V gene lookup returns CDR1 SGHAT and CDR2 FQNNGV. V shed 3 bases and J 2 bases; nucleotides not matched to a gene: 5. CDR3 sequence reads: CASSFDRGAAGNTIYF. The CDR3 coding sequence is TGTGCCAGCAGCTTCGACAGGGGGGCTGCTGGAAACACCATATATTTT. The full variable domain, rest sourced from reference TRBV11-2 and TRBJ1-3, is EAGVAQSPRYKIIEKRQSVAFWCNPISGHATLYWYQQILGQGPKLLIQFQNNGVVDDSQLPKDRFSAERLKGVDSTLKIQPAKLEDSAVYLCASSFDRGAAGNTIYFGEGSWLTVV.

The chain uses TRBV7-3 and TRBJ2-3; D might be TRBD1 (6 bases). Germline V gene sequence: CDR1 SGHTA, CDR2 FQGTGA. This CDR3 region has 16 residues. V was cut by 1 base and J by 3 bases, with 14 bases left in between. The chain's CDR3 is CASSLNAGANTDTQYF. As DNA, the CDR3 is TGTGCCAGCAGCTTAAATGCAGGGGCTAATACAGATACGCAGTATTTT.

The rearrangement links TRBV19 to TRBJ1-5; the match to TRBD1 covers 7 bases. Germline CDR1 LNHDA, CDR2 SQIVND (reference sequence). Trimming cost V 5 bases and J 0 bases; bases outside gene matches: 7. The CDR3 length is 16 residues. CDR3 in amino acids: CASSQTGVGSNQPQHF. In nucleotides, the CDR3 is TGTGCCAGTAGTCAAACAGGGGTGGGTAGCAATCAGCCCCAGCATTTT.

The chain links TRBV27 to TRBJ1-2; a weak D match, TRBD1 (6 bases). V lost 6 bases and J 4 bases, leaving 12 bases between the germline ends. This CDR3 is 13 amino acids long. Germline V gives CDR1 MNHEY, CDR2 SMNVEV (reference sequence). CDR3 sequence reads: CASRGRGSYGYTF. The CDR3 DNA reads TGTGCCAGCAGAGGGAGGGGGAGCTATGGCTACACCTTC.

The rearrangement uses TRBV19 and TRBJ1-2; TRBD1 aligns across 10 bases. The CDR3 extends over 18 amino acids. Per the germline V gene, CDR1 is LNHDA and CDR2 is SQIVND (reference sequence). With 3 bases clipped from V and 2 bases from J, the junction kept 12 bases outside the gene matches. The CDR3 protein is CASSMHPRQGAPNYGYTF. The CDR3 coding sequence is TGTGCCAGTAGTATGCACCCTCGACAGGGGGCACCAAACTATGGCTACACCTTC.

This clone has more than one count but fewer than ten. The chain employs TRBV7-9 and TRBJ2-7; 8 bases map to TRBD1. The J segment lost 4 bases and the V segment lost 5 bases, leaving 4 bases of the junction unmatched. Germline CDR1 reads SEHNR; CDR2 reads FQNEAQ (reference sequence). The CDR3 covers 13 residues. DNA of the CDR3: TGTGCCAGCAGCCGACAGGGGAAATACGAGCAGTACTTC. This codes for CASSRQGKYEQYF.